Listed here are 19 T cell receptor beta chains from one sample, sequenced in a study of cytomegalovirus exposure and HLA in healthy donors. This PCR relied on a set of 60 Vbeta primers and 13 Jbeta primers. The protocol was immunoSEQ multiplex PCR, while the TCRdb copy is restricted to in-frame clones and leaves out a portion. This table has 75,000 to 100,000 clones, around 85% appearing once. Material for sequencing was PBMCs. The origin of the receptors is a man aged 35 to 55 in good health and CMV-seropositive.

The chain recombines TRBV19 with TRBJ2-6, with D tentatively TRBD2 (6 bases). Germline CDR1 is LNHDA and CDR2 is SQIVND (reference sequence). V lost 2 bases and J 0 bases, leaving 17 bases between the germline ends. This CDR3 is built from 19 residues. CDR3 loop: CASSIPGRRRYSGANVLTF. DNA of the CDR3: TGTGCCAGTAGTATACCAGGGAGGCGTCGGTACTCTGGGGCCAACGTCCTGACTTTC.

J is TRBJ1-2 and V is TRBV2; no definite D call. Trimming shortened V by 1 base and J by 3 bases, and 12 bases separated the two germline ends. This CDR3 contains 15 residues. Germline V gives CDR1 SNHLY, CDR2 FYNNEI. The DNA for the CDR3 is TGTGCCAGCAGTGAAGGGCAGCGCTTACACTATGGCTACACCTTC. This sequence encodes CASSEGQRLHYGYTF.

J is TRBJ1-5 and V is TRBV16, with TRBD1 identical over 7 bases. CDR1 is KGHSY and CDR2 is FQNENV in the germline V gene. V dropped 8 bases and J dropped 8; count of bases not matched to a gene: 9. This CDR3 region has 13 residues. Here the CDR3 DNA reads TGTGCCAGCTGCCGCGGACAGGCTGAGCCCCAGCATTTT. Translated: CASCRGQAEPQHF.

The CDR3 reads CASSQETGMVRDTQYF. For the CDR3, the DNA is TGCGCCAGCAGCCAAGAGACAGGGATGGTACGGGATACGCAGTATTTT. The chain uses TRBV4-1 and TRBJ2-3, with TRBD1 identical over 7 bases. The V segment lost 0 bases and the J segment 6 bases; nucleotides outside the gene matches: 9. Germline CDR1 is MGHRA and CDR2 is YSYEKL. CDR3 length equals 16 residues.

This chain's CDR3 is CASSSQRPVIHGELFF. The CDR3 DNA follows: TGTGCCAGCTCATCCCAACGCCCAGTCATTCACGGGGAGCTGTTTTTT. V usage is TRBV18 and J usage is TRBJ2-2, with D uncertain. Germline V gives CDR1 KGHSH, CDR2 LQKENI. With 5 bases removed from V and 7 bases from J, the gap between germline ends came to 20 bases. This CDR3 comprises 16 residues. The full variable domain, its missing parts supplied by reference TRBV18 and TRBJ2-2, is NAGVMQNPRHLVRRRGQEARLRCSPMKGHSHVYWYRQLPEEGLKFMVYLQKENIIDESGMPKERFSAEFPKEGPSILRIQQVVRGDSAAYFCASSSQRPVIHGELFFGEGSRLTVL.

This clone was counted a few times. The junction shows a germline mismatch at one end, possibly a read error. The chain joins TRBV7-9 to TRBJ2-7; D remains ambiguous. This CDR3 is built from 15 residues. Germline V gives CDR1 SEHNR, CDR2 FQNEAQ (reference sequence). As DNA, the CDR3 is TGTTCCAGCAGCTTAGGTGTCAGTAAGTTTTACGAGCAGTACTTC. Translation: CSSSLGVSKFYEQYF. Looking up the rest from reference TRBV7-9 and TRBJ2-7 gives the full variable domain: DTGVSQNPRHKITKRGQNVTFRCDPISEHNRLYWYRQTLGQGPEFLTYFQNEAQLEKSRLLSDRFSAERPKGSFSTLEIQRTEQGDSAMYLCSSSLGVSKFYEQYFGPGTRLTVT.

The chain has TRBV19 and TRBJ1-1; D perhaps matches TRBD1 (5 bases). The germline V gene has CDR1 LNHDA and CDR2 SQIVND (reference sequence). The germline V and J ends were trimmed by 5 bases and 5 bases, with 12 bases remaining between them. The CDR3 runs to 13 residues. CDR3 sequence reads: CASSPLGGTEAFF. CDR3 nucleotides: TGTGCCAGTAGTCCCCTGGGGGGAACTGAAGCTTTCTTT.

The CDR3 loop reads CASSAATTGNTIYF. The CDR3, as DNA: TGTGCCAGCAGCGCGGCCACGACAGGAAACACCATATATTTT. The V gene is TRBV9, the J gene TRBJ1-3; no firm D call. CDR3 size: 14 residues. The germline CDR1 and CDR2 sequences are SGDLS and YYNGEE. Trimming took 3 bases from V and 4 from J, leaving 11 bases between them.

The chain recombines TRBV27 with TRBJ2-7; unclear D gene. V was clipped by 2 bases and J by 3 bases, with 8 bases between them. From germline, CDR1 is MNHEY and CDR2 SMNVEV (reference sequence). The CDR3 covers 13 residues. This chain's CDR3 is CASSLEPHYEQYF. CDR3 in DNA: TGTGCCAGCAGTTTAGAGCCCCACTACGAGCAGTACTTC.

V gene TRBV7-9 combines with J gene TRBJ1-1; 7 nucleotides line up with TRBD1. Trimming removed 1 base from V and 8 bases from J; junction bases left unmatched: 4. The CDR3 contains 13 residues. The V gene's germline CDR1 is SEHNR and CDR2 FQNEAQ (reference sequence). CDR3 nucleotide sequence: TGTGCCAGCAGCTTAGAACCACAGGGGGAAGCTTTCTTT. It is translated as CASSLEPQGEAFF.

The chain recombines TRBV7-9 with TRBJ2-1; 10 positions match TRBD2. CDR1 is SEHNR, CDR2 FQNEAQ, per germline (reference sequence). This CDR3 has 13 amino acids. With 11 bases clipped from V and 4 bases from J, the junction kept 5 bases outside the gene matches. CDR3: CAGERGGYNEQFF. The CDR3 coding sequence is TGTGCCGGCGAGCGGGGGGGTTACAATGAGCAGTTCTTC. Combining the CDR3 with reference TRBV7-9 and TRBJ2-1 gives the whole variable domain DTGVSQNPRHKITKRGQNVTFRCDPISEHNRLYWYRQTLGQGPEFLTYFQNEAQLEKSRLLSDRFSAERPKGSFSTLEIQRTEQGDSAMYLCAGERGGYNEQFFGPGTRLTVL.

CDR3: CASSLGADSPLHF. CDR3 sequence (DNA): TGCGCCAGCAGCTTGGGGGCAGACTCACCCCTCCACTTT. The chain combines TRBV5-1 with TRBJ1-6, with D hard to call. The CDR3 has 13 residues. Germline CDR1 SGHRS, CDR2 YFSETQ. V lost 0 bases, J lost 10 bases, and 8 bases lay in between.

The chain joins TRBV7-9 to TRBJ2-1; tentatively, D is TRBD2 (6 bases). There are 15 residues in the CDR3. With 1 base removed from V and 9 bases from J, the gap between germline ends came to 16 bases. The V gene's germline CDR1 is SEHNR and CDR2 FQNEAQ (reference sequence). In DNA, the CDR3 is TGTGCCAGCAGCTTAGTCACGACGGGAGCGTTTGAGCAGTTCTTC. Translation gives CASSLVTTGAFEQFF.

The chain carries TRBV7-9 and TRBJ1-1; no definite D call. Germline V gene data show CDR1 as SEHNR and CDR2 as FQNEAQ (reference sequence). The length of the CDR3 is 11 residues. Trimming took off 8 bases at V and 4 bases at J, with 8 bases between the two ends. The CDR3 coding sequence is TGTGCCAGCGACGGCGGCACTGAAGCTTTCTTT. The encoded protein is CASDGGTEAFF.

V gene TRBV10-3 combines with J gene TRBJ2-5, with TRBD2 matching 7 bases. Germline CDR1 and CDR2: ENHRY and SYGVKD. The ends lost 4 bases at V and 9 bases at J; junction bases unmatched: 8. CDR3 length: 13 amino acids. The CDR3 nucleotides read TGTGCCATCAGTGGGGGGGGTCCAAGGGCCCAGTACTTC. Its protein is CAISGGGPRAQYF.

Written as DNA, the CDR3 is TGTGCCAGGGGGGGACAGAGGCAAGGTGGGGAGACCCAGTACTTC. Its protein is CARGGQRQGGETQYF. V gene TRBV2 combines with J gene TRBJ2-5; D is perhaps TRBD1 (7 bases). The CDR3 sequence is 15 residues long. CDR1 is SNHLY, CDR2 FYNNEI, per germline. V lost 9 bases, J lost 5 bases, and 22 bases lay in between.

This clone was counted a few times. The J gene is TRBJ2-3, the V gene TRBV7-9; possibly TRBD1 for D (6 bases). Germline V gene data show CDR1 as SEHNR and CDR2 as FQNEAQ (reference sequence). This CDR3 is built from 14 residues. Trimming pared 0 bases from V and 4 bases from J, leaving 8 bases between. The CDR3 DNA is TGTGCCAGCAGCTTAGCGGCAGGGGCAGATACGCAGTATTTT. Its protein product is CASSLAAGADTQYF.

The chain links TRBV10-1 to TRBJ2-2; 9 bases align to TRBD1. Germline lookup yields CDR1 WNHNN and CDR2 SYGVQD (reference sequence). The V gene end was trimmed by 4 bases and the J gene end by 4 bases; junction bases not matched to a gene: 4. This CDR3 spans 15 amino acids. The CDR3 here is CASSGDRDPTGELFF. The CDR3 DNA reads TGCGCCAGCAGTGGGGACAGGGACCCCACCGGGGAGCTGTTTTTT.

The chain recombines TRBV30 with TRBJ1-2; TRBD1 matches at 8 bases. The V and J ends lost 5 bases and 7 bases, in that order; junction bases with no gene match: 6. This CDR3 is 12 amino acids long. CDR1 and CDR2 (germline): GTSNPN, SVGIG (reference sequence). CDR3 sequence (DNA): TGTGCCTGGGACAGGGGATTTTTTGGCTACACCTTC. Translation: CAWDRGFFGYTF.